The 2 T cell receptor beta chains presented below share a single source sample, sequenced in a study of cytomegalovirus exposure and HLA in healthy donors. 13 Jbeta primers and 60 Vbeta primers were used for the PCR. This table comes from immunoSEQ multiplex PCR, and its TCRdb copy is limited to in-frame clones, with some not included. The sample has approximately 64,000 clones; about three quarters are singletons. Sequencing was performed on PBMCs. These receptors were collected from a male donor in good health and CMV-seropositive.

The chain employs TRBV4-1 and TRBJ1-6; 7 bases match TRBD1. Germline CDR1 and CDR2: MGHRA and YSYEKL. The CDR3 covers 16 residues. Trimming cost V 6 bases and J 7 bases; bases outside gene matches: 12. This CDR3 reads CASSPYPTGTNSPLHF. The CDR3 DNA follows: TGCGCCAGCAGTCCATATCCGACAGGGACAAATTCACCCCTCCACTTT.

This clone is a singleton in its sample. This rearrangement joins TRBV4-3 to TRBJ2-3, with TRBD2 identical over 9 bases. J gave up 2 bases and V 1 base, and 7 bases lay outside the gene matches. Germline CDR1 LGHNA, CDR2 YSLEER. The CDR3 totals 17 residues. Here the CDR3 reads CASSQAFGGGATDTQYF. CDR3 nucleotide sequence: TGCGCCAGCAGCCAAGCTTTCGGCGGGGGGGCCACAGATACGCAGTATTTT.